A selection of T cell receptor beta chains follows, all from one sample in a study of blood T cell repertoires in COVID-19. Method: immunoSEQ multiplex PCR; TCRdb's copy keeps in-frame clones and lacks some. The profile shows about 170,000 clones, approximately 81% of them singletons. Input material: peripheral blood. These TCRs come from a human donor with acute or convalescent COVID-19. The donor label of this sample is uncertain. Both conserved end residues are part of each CDR3. D genes are given only for firm matches. Only part of the rows carry a size: once, few, many, or a class if the clone is expanded.

V gene	D gene	CDR3 length	J gene	clone size	CDR3 DNA	CDR3 protein
TRBV5-4	TRBD2	15	TRBJ2-1	.	TGTGCCAGCAGCTCGACTAGCGGGGACGGCAATGAGCAGTTCTTC	CASSSTSGDGNEQFF
TRBV4-1	.	14	TRBJ1-2	few	TGCGCCAGCAGCCAAGATAAGGGGTTTGAGGGCTACACCTTC	CASSQDKGFEGYTF
TRBV2	TRBD1	13	TRBJ1-2	.	TGTGCCAGCAGTGGACAGGGGGCGCTTGGCTACACCTTC	CASSGQGALGYTF
TRBV18	.	13	TRBJ1-5	.	TGTGCCAGCTCCGAGTCCCGAAATCAGCCCCAGCATTTT	CASSESRNQPQHF
TRBV21-1	.	14	TRBJ1-2	.	TGTGCCAGCAGCAGGGACACTGGACGAGGTGGCTACACCTTC	CASSRDTGRGGYTF
TRBV28	TRBD1	15	TRBJ1-2	few	TGTGCCAGCAGTTTAATGACAGGGTTTGGGTATGGCTACACCTTC	CASSLMTGFGYGYTF
TRBV6-5	.	13	TRBJ2-5	.	TGTGCCAGCAGTCGGGACTTTCAAGAGACCCAGTACTTC	CASSRDFQETQYF
TRBV30	.	13	TRBJ1-5	.	TGTGCCTGGAGTGTACAGGGAAGTCAGCCCCAGCATTTT	CAWSVQGSQPQHF
TRBV18	.	18	TRBJ1-5	.	TGTGCCAGCTCACCAAGGGGAGGACCGGGCACGGGAAATCAGCCCCAGCATTTT	CASSPRGGPGTGNQPQHF
TRBV3-1/TRBV3-2	.	13	TRBJ1-5	.	TGTGCCAGCAGCCAACGGGAAGATCAGCCCCAGCATTTT	CASSQREDQPQHF
TRBV6-5	TRBD1	13	TRBJ1-2	.	TGTGCCAGCAGTCAGACAGGGGGGACTGGCTACACCTTC	CASSQTGGTGYTF
TRBV3-1/TRBV3-2	TRBD2	16	TRBJ2-1	.	TGTGCCAGCAGCAACGGACTAGCGGGGACCTACAATGAGCAGTTCTTC	CASSNGLAGTYNEQFF
TRBV9	TRBD2	14	TRBJ2-1	.	TGTGCCAGCAGCAAAACCGGGACTACCTATGAGCAGTTCTTC	CASSKTGTTYEQFF
TRBV30	.	14	TRBJ1-5	.	TGTGCCTGGAGTGAAGAGCAACCCAATCAGCCCCAGCATTTT	CAWSEEQPNQPQHF
TRBV9	.	14	TRBJ1-5	once	TGTGCCAGCAGCGCCTCCCTACTAGATCAGCCCCAGCATTTT	CASSASLLDQPQHF
TRBV4-3	TRBD2	18	TRBJ2-2	.	TGCGCCAGCAGCCAAGCGGGGGTGGGAGGGCCGAACACCGGGGAGCTGTTTTTT	CASSQAGVGGPNTGELFF
TRBV11-2	.	17	TRBJ2-1	once	TGTGCCAGCAGCTTAGATCCGACCGGACTGGTATTCGATGAGCAGTTCTTC	CASSLDPTGLVFDEQFF
TRBV7-2	.	13	TRBJ2-1	.	TGTGCCAGCAGCTTTCTCTATCCCAATGAGCAGTTCTTC	CASSFLYPNEQFF
TRBV19	TRBD2	14	TRBJ2-7	.	TGTGCCAGCCTAGGGAGCGGGGGACCCTACGAGCAGTACTTC	CASLGSGGPYEQYF
TRBV5-4	TRBD1	12	TRBJ2-7	.	TGTGCCAGCAGCTCGCAGGGGGCCCCCGCGTACTTC	CASSSQGAPAYF
TRBV10-2	.	12	TRBJ2-2	.	TGCGCCAGCTCCCAGTACACCGGGGAGCTGTTTTTT	CASSQYTGELFF
TRBV6-5	.	14	TRBJ1-5	.	TGTGCCAGCAGTTACCAGACAGGCGTTGAGCCCCAGCATTTT	CASSYQTGVEPQHF
TRBV19	.	13	TRBJ2-5	.	TGTGCCAGTTCTGCCTATGGCGAGGGGACCCAGTACTTC	CASSAYGEGTQYF
TRBV7-9	TRBD1	15	TRBJ2-7	.	TGTGCCAGCAGCGTGGGACAGGCCCCCTTTGGCGAGCAGTACTTC	CASSVGQAPFGEQYF
TRBV6-5	TRBD1	14	TRBJ1-6	.	TGTGCCAGCACCCTGGCGGGGACAGATTCACCCCTCCACTTT	CASTLAGTDSPLHF
TRBV13	.	13	TRBJ1-2	once	TGTGCCAGCAGCTTAGGTACTAACTATGGCTACACCTTC	CASSLGTNYGYTF
TRBV28	.	13	TRBJ2-7	.	TGTGCCAGCAGTTTACAGAAAACCTACGAGCAGTACTTC	CASSLQKTYEQYF
TRBV7-6	.	15	TRBJ1-1	.	TGTGCCAGCAGCTCGAGGGGGGGGCTAGCGACTGAAGCTTTCTTT	CASSSRGGLATEAFF
TRBV9	.	15	TRBJ1-2	.	TGTGCCAGCAGCGTAGGACAGACCACTAACTATGGCTACACCTTC	CASSVGQTTNYGYTF
TRBV13	TRBD2	18	TRBJ2-3	.	TGTGCCAGCAGCTTACGGTTAACTAGCGGGACAAACGAAGGTGGGCAGTATTTT	CASSLRLTSGTNEGGQYF
TRBV5-1	.	14	TRBJ1-6	.	TGCGCCAGCAGCTTAGGCAGGGATAATTCACCCCTCCACTTT	CASSLGRDNSPLHF
TRBV28	.	14	TRBJ2-7	once	TGTGCCAGCAGTTTCCGCTACCCCTCCTACGAGCAGTACTTC	CASSFRYPSYEQYF
TRBV7-9	.	15	TRBJ2-3	.	TGTGCCAGCAGCTTCGAATGGGGGCTAACAGATACGCAGTATTTT	CASSFEWGLTDTQYF
TRBV4-1	.	17	TRBJ1-2	.	TGCGCCAGCAGCCAAGGGAGGGGGGGGCGCGGTGACTATGGCTACACCTTC	CASSQGRGGRGDYGYTF
TRBV7-9	.	13	TRBJ1-1	.	TGTGCCAGCGGAATGGCAGGGCTATCTGAAGCTTTCTTT	CASGMAGLSEAFF
TRBV3-1/TRBV3-2	TRBD2	18	TRBJ2-1	.	TGTGCCAGCAGCCAAGATAGACTAGCGGGGGGAGCCTACAATGAGCAGTTCTTC	CASSQDRLAGGAYNEQFF
TRBV12-3/TRBV12-4	TRBD1	13	TRBJ2-1	.	TGTGCCAGCCGACAGGGGGCTAAAAATGAGCAGTTCTTC	CASRQGAKNEQFF
TRBV6-5	TRBD1	15	TRBJ2-7	.	TGTGCCAGCAGTTTCTCCGGGACAGGGGGCTACGAGCAGTACTTC	CASSFSGTGGYEQYF
TRBV3-1/TRBV3-2	TRBD1	15	TRBJ1-6	.	TGTGCCAGCAGCCCCGGGACAGCCCACAGTTCACCCCTCCACTTT	CASSPGTAHSSPLHF
TRBV7-2	TRBD1	13	TRBJ1-5	few	TGTGCCAGCCGGGGACAGTTCAATCAGCCCCAGCATTTT	CASRGQFNQPQHF
TRBV11-2	TRBD1	15	TRBJ1-3	few	TGTGCCAGCAGCTTCCAGGGGGCGCGAGGAAACACCATATATTTT	CASSFQGARGNTIYF
TRBV9	TRBD1	13	TRBJ2-7	.	TGTGCCAGCAGCGGGACAGGACCCTACGAGCAGTACTTC	CASSGTGPYEQYF
TRBV6-2/TRBV6-3	TRBD1	16	TRBJ1-1	.	TGTGCCAGCAGTCGCGGACAGGGGCGAGTGGGCACTGAAGCTTTCTTT	CASSRGQGRVGTEAFF
TRBV15	.	13	TRBJ1-1	.	TGTGCCACCAGCAGAGTGGAAGCAGGGATTGCTTTCTTT	CATSRVEAGIAFF
TRBV7-9	.	17	TRBJ2-6	.	TGTGCCAGCAACCGGGACACCCCTCGGGCCGGGGCCAACGTCCTGACTTTC	CASNRDTPRAGANVLTF
TRBV5-1	.	18	TRBJ1-5	few	TGCGCCAGCAGACCTTCACCGGGACACGGGCTTAGCAATCAGCCCCAGCATTTT	CASRPSPGHGLSNQPQHF
TRBV12-5	TRBD2	16	TRBJ2-7	.	TGTGCTAGTGGTTTGCCTCGGACTAGCGTCTCCTACGAGCAGTACTTC	CASGLPRTSVSYEQYF
TRBV24-1	TRBD1	14	TRBJ1-2	.	TGTGCCACCAGTGACGCTGGGACAGTCTATGGCTACACCTTC	CATSDAGTVYGYTF
TRBV28	TRBD1	14	TRBJ1-6	.	TGTGCCAGCAGTGAGGACAGGGCGAATTCACCCCTCCACTTT	CASSEDRANSPLHF
TRBV11-2	TRBD2	13	TRBJ2-1	.	TGTGCTTCGAAGGGCGGGGGGGCCGATGAGCAGTTCTTC	CASKGGGADEQFF
TRBV6-5	.	15	TRBJ2-4	few	TGTGCCAGCGCCGACACAGATCTAGCCAAAAACATTCAGTACTTC	CASADTDLAKNIQYF